Listed below are T cell receptor beta chains from one sample, sequenced in a study of blood T cell repertoires in COVID-19. Assay: immunoSEQ multiplex PCR; the TCRdb copy retains only in-frame clones and omits some. The table lists roughly 330,000 clones, approximately 88% of them singletons. Material: peripheral blood. These receptors were collected from a woman aged 45-65 years with active or convalescent COVID-19. The CDR3 runs from the conserved cysteine through the conserved F or W. D genes are given only for firm matches. For some rows the clone size is stated as once, few or many, or as a class when expanded; others skip it.

clone size,V gene,J gene,D gene,CDR3 DNA,CDR3 protein
.,TRBV9,TRBJ1-1,TRBD1,TGTGCCAGCAGCCCACAGGGGTTGAACACTGAAGCTTTCTTT,CASSPQGLNTEAFF
.,TRBV4-3,TRBJ2-1,.,TGCGCCAGCAGCCAAGACGTAGCGGAATACAATGAGCAGTTCTTC,CASSQDVAEYNEQFF
.,TRBV4-2,TRBJ1-3,.,TGTGCCAGCAGCCAAGATCCCGCAGCTGGAAACACCATATATTTT,CASSQDPAAGNTIYF
.,TRBV25-1,TRBJ1-4,TRBD1,TGTGCCAGCAGGGACAGGATTAATGAAAAACTGTTTTTT,CASRDRINEKLFF
.,TRBV6-2/TRBV6-3,TRBJ2-7,.,TGTGCCAGCAGTTACCGTCAGGGGATCGGCTACGAGCAGTACTTC,CASSYRQGIGYEQYF
.,TRBV2,TRBJ1-2,.,TGTGCCAGCAGTGAAGAAGGAACAGGCCGTTACTATGGCTACACCTTC,CASSEEGTGRYYGYTF
.,TRBV6-6,TRBJ1-6,TRBD1,TGTGCCAGCAGTTACGGACAGGTCCAATATAATTCACCCCTCCACTTT,CASSYGQVQYNSPLHF
.,TRBV4-3,TRBJ1-2,.,TGCGCCAGCAGCCCCCAGTGGCGGGCGATCTATGGCTACACCTTC,CASSPQWRAIYGYTF
once,TRBV10-3,TRBJ2-3,.,TGTGCCATCACATCCTCAGCGGGCCAAACTAGCACAGATACGCAGTATTTT,CAITSSAGQTSTDTQYF
.,TRBV5-1,TRBJ2-7,.,TGCGCCAGCAGCCGAGACTCCTACGAGCAGTACTTC,CASSRDSYEQYF
.,TRBV27,TRBJ1-1,.,TGTGCCAGCAGTTCGAGGGGGACTGAAGCTTTCTTT,CASSSRGTEAFF
.,TRBV18,TRBJ1-2,TRBD1,TGTGCCAGCTCTTCCGACAGGGTCTCTGGCTACACCTTC,CASSSDRVSGYTF
.,TRBV5-1,TRBJ2-2,.,TGCGCCAGCAGCCCACGAACGGGGACCGGGGAGCTGTTTTTT,CASSPRTGTGELFF
once,TRBV6-5,TRBJ2-5,.,TGTGCCAGCAGTTACTCCCGGGAGACCCAGTACTTC,CASSYSRETQYF
.,TRBV2,TRBJ2-5,.,TGTGCCAGCAGCGGACTCTCCCGGGAGACCCAGTACTTC,CASSGLSRETQYF
once,TRBV7-9,TRBJ2-1,TRBD2,TGTGCCAGCAGCCTTAGCGGGGCCGGCTCCTACAATGAGCAGTTCTTC,CASSLSGAGSYNEQFF
.,TRBV6-5,TRBJ1-6,.,TGTGCCAGCCGGGGGAATTCACCCCTCCACTTT,CASRGNSPLHF
.,TRBV7-2,TRBJ2-7,.,TGTGCCAGCAGCAAAAACAGTTACTCCTACGAGCAGTACTTC,CASSKNSYSYEQYF
.,TRBV7-6,TRBJ2-2,.,TGTGCCAGCAGCTTAGCTTCGACTATACACACCGGGGAGCTGTTTTTT,CASSLASTIHTGELFF
.,TRBV4-1,TRBJ1-2,TRBD1,TGCGCCAGCAGCCACTGGCGGACAGGGAATTGGTTGGGCTACACCTTC,CASSHWRTGNWLGYTF
.,TRBV30,TRBJ1-1,.,TGTGCCTGGACCCCCTCTTTGAACACTGAAGCTTTCTTT,CAWTPSLNTEAFF
.,TRBV9,TRBJ2-5,.,TGTGCCAGCAGCGAGTTGGGACTCCAAGAGACCCAGTACTTC,CASSELGLQETQYF
.,TRBV20-1,TRBJ1-4,TRBD1,TGCAGTGCTGGTGGGACAGGGGAAAATGAAAAACTGTTTTTT,CSAGGTGENEKLFF
.,TRBV29-1,TRBJ2-7,.,TGCAGCGGAAAGGCAGATACTAGCGAGCAGTACTTC,CSGKADTSEQYF
.,TRBV27,TRBJ2-1,TRBD2,TGTGCCAGCCACCTAGCGGGGGCCTGGGATGAGCAGTTCTTC,CASHLAGAWDEQFF
once,TRBV11-3,TRBJ2-7,TRBD1,TGTGCCAGCAGCTTAGAAGGGACAGGGACCGAGCAGTACTTC,CASSLEGTGTEQYF
.,TRBV5-1,TRBJ2-7,TRBD2,TGCGCCAGCAGCTTGATCACGGGGGGTTCCTACGAGCAGTACTTC,CASSLITGGSYEQYF
.,TRBV4-2,TRBJ1-2,.,TGTGCCAGCAGCCAAGATAGGGGGGGCACTAACTATGGCTACACCTTC,CASSQDRGGTNYGYTF
.,TRBV6-5,TRBJ1-2,TRBD1,TGTGCCAGCAGTCGACAGGGTTCTTCTAACTATGGCTACACCTTC,CASSRQGSSNYGYTF
few,TRBV7-8,TRBJ2-7,.,TGTGCCAGCAGCTTCCTAGACGGCTACGAGCAGTACTTC,CASSFLDGYEQYF
.,TRBV9,TRBJ2-3,TRBD1,TGTGCCAGCAGCCCTAGGGACAGGGGGCGAGATACGCAGTATTTT,CASSPRDRGRDTQYF
.,TRBV6-2/TRBV6-3,TRBJ2-2,.,TGTGCCAGCAGTTTAGGGGTCTTTTCCACCGGGGAGCTGTTTTTT,CASSLGVFSTGELFF
.,TRBV7-9,TRBJ2-3,.,TGTGCCAGCAGCTTAGCGTCAGGGTCAGATACGCAGTATTTT,CASSLASGSDTQYF
.,TRBV7-9,TRBJ2-5,TRBD2,TGTGCCAGCAGCCCACGGACTAGCGGGGGTGAGACCCAGTACTTC,CASSPRTSGGETQYF
.,TRBV28,TRBJ2-2,.,TGTGCCAGCAGTTTATCCGCAGGGTTAGGCACCGGGGAGCTGTTTTTT,CASSLSAGLGTGELFF
.,TRBV9,TRBJ1-1,.,TGTGCCAGCTCAGACACCCAGGGAGGCACTGAAGCTTTCTTT,CASSDTQGGTEAFF
.,TRBV4-1,TRBJ1-1,.,TGCGCCAGCAGCTTTGGAGGGAGCACTGAAGCTTTCTTT,CASSFGGSTEAFF
.,TRBV30,TRBJ1-2,.,TGTGCCTGGAGTATCAGGGGCAGACTCTATGGCTACACCTTC,CAWSIRGRLYGYTF
.,TRBV30,TRBJ1-5,.,TGTGCCTGGAGTGTGGCAGGGGATCAGCCCCAGCATTTT,CAWSVAGDQPQHF
.,TRBV7-3,TRBJ1-1,.,TGTGCCAGCAGCTTAGGCGGACTTGGCACTGAAGCTTTCTTT,CASSLGGLGTEAFF
.,TRBV14,TRBJ1-2,.,TGTGCCACCTCGGGACACCCGACTGTTAACTATGGCTACACCTTC,CATSGHPTVNYGYTF
.,TRBV2,TRBJ2-5,.,TGTGCCAGCAGTGTGGGCAGAGTTCAAGAGACCCAGTACTTC,CASSVGRVQETQYF
.,TRBV5-1,TRBJ2-5,.,TGCGCCAGCAGCTTGGCCACAGAAGAGACCCAGTACTTC,CASSLATEETQYF
.,TRBV7-2,TRBJ1-6,.,TGTGCCAGCAGCCTAATCCCCGAGGTTTCACCCCTCCACTTT,CASSLIPEVSPLHF
.,TRBV30,TRBJ1-5,.,TGTGCCTGGAGCTTCCCGAATCAGCCCCAGCATTTT,CAWSFPNQPQHF
.,TRBV15,TRBJ2-1,.,TGTGCCACCAGCAGAGGGGTGGGGAGGATTGTGTCCTACAATGAGCAGTTCTTC,CATSRGVGRIVSYNEQFF